This T cell receptor beta chain is from a study of shared clonotypes between healthy human individuals. The run depth of the assay was deep. Libraries were prepared by immunoSEQ multiplex PCR; TCRdb keeps only in-frame clonotypes and omits some of them. Counted here are approximately 240,000 clones, approximately 70% occurring once; the ten biggest clones make up roughly 11%. The CDR3 has 13 amino acids. Germline loops: CDR1 MNHNS, CDR2 SASEGT. V shed 8 bases, J shed 0 bases, and the junction held 4 bases outside the gene matches. Each of the donors was a healthy adult who was HIV-negative and had not had a recent acute infection or vaccination.

The receptor was isolated from a man aged 30-40 years in good health. This chain uses TRBV6-1 with TRBJ2-7; 7 nucleotides align to TRBD2. The source material was memory CD4+ T cells sorted from blood. Subset meaning: CD45RA-negative fraction. The CDR3 here is CASALAVSYEQYF. The CDR3 nucleotides read TGTGCCAGCGCTCTAGCGGTCTCCTACGAGCAGTACTTC.